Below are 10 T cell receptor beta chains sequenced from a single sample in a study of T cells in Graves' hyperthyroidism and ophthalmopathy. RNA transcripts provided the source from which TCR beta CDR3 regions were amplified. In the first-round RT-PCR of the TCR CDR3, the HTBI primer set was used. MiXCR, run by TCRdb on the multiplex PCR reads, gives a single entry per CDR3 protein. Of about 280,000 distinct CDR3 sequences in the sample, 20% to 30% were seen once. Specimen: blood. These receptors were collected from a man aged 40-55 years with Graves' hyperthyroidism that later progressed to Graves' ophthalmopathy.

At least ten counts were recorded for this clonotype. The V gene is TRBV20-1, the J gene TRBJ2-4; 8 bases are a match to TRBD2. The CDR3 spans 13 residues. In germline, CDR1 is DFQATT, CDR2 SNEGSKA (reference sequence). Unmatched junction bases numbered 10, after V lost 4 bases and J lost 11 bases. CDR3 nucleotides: TGCAGTGCTAAGAGAGATAGCGGGATTCTTCAGTACTTC. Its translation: CSAKRDSGILQYF.

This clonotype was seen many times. CDR3 bases: TGTGCCAGCAGAAAAGCCTACGAGCAGTACTTC. It specifies CASRKAYEQYF. This chain joins TRBV6-1 and TRBJ2-7; D is undetermined. The CDR3 extends over 11 amino acids. Per the germline V gene, CDR1 is MNHNS and CDR2 is SASEGT. Trimming took 6 bases from V and 2 from J, leaving 5 bases between them.

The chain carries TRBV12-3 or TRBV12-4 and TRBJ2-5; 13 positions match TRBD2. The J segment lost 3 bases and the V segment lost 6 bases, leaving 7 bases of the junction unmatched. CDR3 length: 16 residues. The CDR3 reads CASSIPGLAGEETQYF. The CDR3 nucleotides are TGTGCCAGCAGCATACCTGGACTAGCGGGAGAAGAGACCCAGTACTTC.

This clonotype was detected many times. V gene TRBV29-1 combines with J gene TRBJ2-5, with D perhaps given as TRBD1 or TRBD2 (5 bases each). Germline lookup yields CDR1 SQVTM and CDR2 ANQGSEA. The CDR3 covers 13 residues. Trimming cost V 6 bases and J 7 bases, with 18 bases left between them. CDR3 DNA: TGCAGCGTGGGGGTCTCCGCCTTAGGGACCCAGTACTTC. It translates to CSVGVSALGTQYF.

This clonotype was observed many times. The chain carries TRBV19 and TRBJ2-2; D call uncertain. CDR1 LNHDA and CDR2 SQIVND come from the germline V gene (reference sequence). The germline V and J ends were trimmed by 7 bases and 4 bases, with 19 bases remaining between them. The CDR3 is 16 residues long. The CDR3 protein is CASKVYGPRTTGELFF. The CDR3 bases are TGTGCCAGTAAGGTCTACGGACCCCGCACCACCGGGGAGCTGTTTTTT.

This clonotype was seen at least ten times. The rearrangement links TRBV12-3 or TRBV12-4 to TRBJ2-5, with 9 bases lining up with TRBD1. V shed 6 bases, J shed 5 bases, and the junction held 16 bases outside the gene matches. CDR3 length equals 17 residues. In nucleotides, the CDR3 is TGTGCCAGCAGCAATCGACCTCCGGGACAGGGAAGGGAGACCCAGTACTTC. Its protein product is CASSNRPPGQGRETQYF.

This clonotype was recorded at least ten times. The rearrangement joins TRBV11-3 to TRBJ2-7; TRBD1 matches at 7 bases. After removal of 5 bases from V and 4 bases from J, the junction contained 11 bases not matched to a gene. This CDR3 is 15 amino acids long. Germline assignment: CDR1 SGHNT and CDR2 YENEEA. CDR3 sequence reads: CASSQGGSAVYEQYF. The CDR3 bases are TGTGCCAGCAGCCAAGGGGGCTCCGCCGTTTACGAGCAGTACTTC.

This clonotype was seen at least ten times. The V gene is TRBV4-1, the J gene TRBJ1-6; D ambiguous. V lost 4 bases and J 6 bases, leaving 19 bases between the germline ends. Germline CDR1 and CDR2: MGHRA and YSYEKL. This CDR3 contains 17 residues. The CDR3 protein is CASSPKNLGSSNSPLHF. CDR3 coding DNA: TGCGCCAGCAGCCCAAAAAATTTGGGCTCTTCTAATTCACCCCTCCACTTT.

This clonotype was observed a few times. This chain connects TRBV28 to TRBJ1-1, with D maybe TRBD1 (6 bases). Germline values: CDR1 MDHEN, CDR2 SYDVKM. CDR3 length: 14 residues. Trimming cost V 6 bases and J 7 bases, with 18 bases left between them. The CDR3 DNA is TGTGCCAGCAGGTTTGCGACAGGAACAGGTGAAGCTTTCTTT. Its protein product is CASRFATGTGEAFF.

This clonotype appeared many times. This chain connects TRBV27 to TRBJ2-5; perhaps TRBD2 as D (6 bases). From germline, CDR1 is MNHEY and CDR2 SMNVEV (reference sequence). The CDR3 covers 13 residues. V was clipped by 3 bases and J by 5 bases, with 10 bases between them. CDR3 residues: CASSFRGWETQYF. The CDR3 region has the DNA TGTGCCAGCAGTTTTCGGGGGTGGGAGACCCAGTACTTC.